Following are 15 T cell receptor beta chains from one sample sequenced in a study of blood T cell repertoires in COVID-19. Method: immunoSEQ multiplex PCR; TCRdb's copy keeps in-frame clones and lacks some. The sample includes about 320,000 clones, 85% to 95% of them seen just once. The material sequenced was PBMCs or T cells enriched from blood (not recorded which). These receptors were obtained from a woman younger than 45 who had been exposed to COVID-19.

This clone appeared once. The J gene is TRBJ2-1, the V gene TRBV19, with 10 bases fitting TRBD2. Trimming removed 1 base from V and 2 bases from J; junction bases left unmatched: 5. CDR3 length equals 17 residues. CDR1 and CDR2 (germline): LNHDA, SQIVND (reference sequence). The CDR3 nucleotides are TGTGCCAGTAGTATAGGCGGTAGCGGGGGGACCTACAATGAGCAGTTCTTC. Encoded protein: CASSIGGSGGTYNEQFF.

This chain joins TRBV27 and TRBJ2-5; 7 nucleotides align to TRBD1. This CDR3 has 15 amino acids. From germline, CDR1 is MNHEY and CDR2 SMNVEV (reference sequence). V shed 5 bases, J shed 4 bases, and the junction held 10 bases outside the gene matches. CDR3 region: CASSPSRGWGETQYF. CDR3 bases: TGTGCCAGCAGTCCCTCCAGGGGGTGGGGAGAGACCCAGTACTTC.

The J gene is TRBJ2-5, the V gene TRBV29-1, with a weak D call TRBD2 (7 bases). V lost 4 bases and J lost 4, with 13 bases in between. Looked up from germline, CDR1 is SQVTM and CDR2 is ANQGSEA. The CDR3 consists of 13 residues. The CDR3 coding sequence is TGCAGCGTTGTAAGGGGGGGGGTAGAGACCCAGTACTTC. It specifies CSVVRGGVETQYF.

This chain links TRBV3-1 (or the pseudogene TRBV3-2) with TRBJ1-2, with 7 bases matching TRBD1. This CDR3 has 13 residues. From germline, CDR1 is LGHDT and CDR2 YNNKEL (reference sequence). Trimming took 6 bases from V and 3 from J; bases not matched to a gene: 4. Written as DNA, the CDR3 is TGTGCCAGCAGTAGGGGGCTAGACTATGGCTACACCTTC. Amino acid sequence: CASSRGLDYGYTF.

The chain recombines TRBV5-5 with TRBJ1-1; TRBD1 aligns across 7 bases. The trim removed 5 bases at V and 4 bases at J, leaving 5 bases unmatched. This CDR3 contains 13 residues. Germline-derived CDR1 and CDR2 are SGHKS and YYEKEE (reference sequence). CDR3 nucleotides: TGTGCCAGCAGATTGACAGGGAGCACTGAAGCTTTCTTT. Translating it yields CASRLTGSTEAFF.

Ten or more counts support this clone. This chain connects TRBV6-2 or TRBV6-3 to TRBJ1-2; D gene uncertain. V shed 6 bases and J shed 3 bases, with 8 bases lying between them. The germline V gene has CDR1 MNHEY and CDR2 SVGEGT. The CDR3 runs 12 residues. CDR3 DNA sequence: TGTGCCAGCAGCCAGACATACTATGGCTACACCTTC. As protein: CASSQTYYGYTF.

This clone was seen just once. V gene TRBV12-3 or TRBV12-4 combines with J gene TRBJ2-1; D uncertain. Trimming pared 7 bases from V and 9 bases from J, leaving 16 bases between. The CDR3 is made up of 13 amino acids. CDR3 in DNA: TGTGCCAGCAAAGCCCTGGTGGTCACTGAGCAGTTCTTC. This codes for CASKALVVTEQFF.

This rearrangement joins TRBV11-1 to TRBJ2-3, with a possible D match to TRBD1 (6 bases). CDR1 and CDR2 from the germline V gene are SGHAT and FQDESV (reference sequence). V lost 5 bases and J 2 bases, leaving 14 bases between the germline ends. The CDR3 sequence is 15 residues long. The CDR3 reads CASSPRQGFTDTQYF. The CDR3 bases are TGTGCCAGCAGCCCCAGGCAGGGGTTCACAGATACGCAGTATTTT.

This clone showed up just a few times. The chain combines TRBV27 with TRBJ1-5; D is ambiguous. The V and J ends lost 8 bases and 11 bases respectively, with 19 bases between them. The CDR3 is 13 amino acids. Germline V gene data show CDR1 as MNHEY and CDR2 as SMNVEV (reference sequence). In nucleotides, the CDR3 is TGTGCCAGCCGTCTGCAGACGGGTTTGACCCAGCATTTT. Protein product: CASRLQTGLTQHF.

This chain links TRBV9 with TRBJ2-7, with 7 bases that match TRBD2. After removal of 0 bases from V and 1 base from J, the junction contained 4 bases not matched to a gene. The CDR3 has 15 amino acids. CDR1 is SGDLS and CDR2 is YYNGEE in the germline V gene. The CDR3 protein is CASSVASGASYEQYF. The DNA of the CDR3 is TGTGCCAGCAGCGTAGCCAGCGGGGCTTCCTACGAGCAGTACTTC.

This rearrangement joins TRBV10-2 to TRBJ1-1, with a possible D match to TRBD1 (5 bases). This CDR3 region has 17 residues. Trimming took off 0 bases at V and 1 base at J, with 15 bases between the two ends. In germline, CDR1 is WSHSY, CDR2 SAAADI. CDR3 residues: CASSESPWRGSNTEAFF. CDR3 bases: TGCGCCAGCAGTGAGTCTCCCTGGAGGGGTTCGAACACTGAAGCTTTCTTT.

This clone has a handful of counts. J is TRBJ1-2 and V is TRBV4-1; 8 bases match TRBD1. The V and J ends lost 3 bases and 8 bases, in that order; junction bases with no gene match: 5. The CDR3 is 13 residues long. Germline assignment: CDR1 MGHRA and CDR2 YSYEKL. In DNA form, the CDR3 reads TGCGCCAGCAGCCAGGCAGGGGGCGAGGGCTACACCTTC. It is translated as CASSQAGGEGYTF.

This rearrangement joins TRBV7-3 to TRBJ2-2, with 12 positions matching TRBD2. This CDR3 is 17 amino acids long. Trimming took 6 bases from V and 2 from J; bases not matched to a gene: 7. Germline CDR1 reads SGHTA; CDR2 reads FQGTGA. The CDR3 protein is CASSLTSGGYNTGELFF. CDR3 coding DNA: TGTGCCAGCAGTTTGACTAGCGGGGGATACAACACCGGGGAGCTGTTTTTT.

This clone came up once. The rearrangement links TRBV6-5 to TRBJ1-2; 8 positions match TRBD1. Germline loops: CDR1 MNHEY, CDR2 SVGAGI. After removal of 6 bases from V and 7 bases from J, the junction contained 7 bases not matched to a gene. This CDR3 contains 13 residues. CDR3 region: CASRVGTGGGYTF. Written as DNA, the CDR3 is TGTGCCAGCAGGGTTGGGACAGGAGGTGGCTACACCTTC.

Turning to this clone: At one boundary the junction diverges from the germline segment, which might be a read error. This chain uses TRBV2 with TRBJ1-2; D is unresolved. Germline V gene lookup returns CDR1 SNHLY and CDR2 FYNNEI. This CDR3 spans 10 amino acids. This CDR3 is CASSEAGMDF. The DNA of the CDR3 is TGTGCCAGCAGTGAAGCCGGGATGGACTTC.